This TCR beta chain came from a study of T cells in Graves' hyperthyroidism and ophthalmopathy (dated by TCRdb to the late 2010s). Background for the entire study: Peripheral blood samples were taken at the time of initial diagnosis, prior to any treatment. The 100 or so discovery patients were randomly divided into training and test sets at a 7:3 ratio. The paper reports TCR Vbeta CDR3 sequencing of fewer than 150 peripheral blood samples: over 40 ophthalmopathy, fewer than 80 hyperthyroidism and 17 progressor patients. To identify distinguishing TCR V-J signatures, a discovery cohort of about 100 patients was used, comprising 43 with Graves' ophthalmopathy and 57 with stable Graves' hyperthyroidism. Once sampling was done, hyperthyroidism patients were given methimazole at a starting dose of 30 mg daily, whereas ophthalmopathy patients were given high-dose intravenous methylprednisolone. Thyroid tissue and blood T-cell repertoires from more than five Graves' hyperthyroidism patients were also compared in the study. Prospective prediction of ophthalmopathy was tested in an independent validation cohort of 18 to 20 hyperthyroidism patients and approximately 17 patients who later progressed to ophthalmopathy. Paper-wide results and their limitations: In validation, progression to ophthalmopathy was predicted by the model with roughly 69% sensitivity and roughly 72% specificity, a median of approximately 6.5 months before onset. Most expanded thyroid clonotypes (frequency above 0.001) were also detected in blood, a finding suggesting that blood repertoires may reflect thyroid immune responses. Ophthalmopathy was separated from stable hyperthyroidism by a 13 V-J signature model, with 87.88% sensitivity and roughly 81% specificity obtained in cross-validation and 80%/75% obtained in testing. Sample size was not statistically predetermined, and blinding of investigators to group allocation was not performed.

Amplification of TCR beta CDR3 regions was carried out from RNA transcripts. A first-round RT-PCR of the TCR CDR3 used the HTBI primer set with the Qiagen OneStep RT-PCR kit. A second multiplex PCR round built the libraries, followed by size selection and purification. Paired-end sequencing of the libraries was performed with 100 bp reads on an Illumina HiSeq2000. As for the original processing: SOAPnuke was used to process the raw data, throwing out any read that contained adapters or uncalled bases, had a mean Phred below 15, or lacked an exact constant-primer or identifier match. High-quality paired reads were merged using COPE v1.2.5, and each unique nucleotide sequence was defined as a clonotype. Clonotypes were aligned to IMGT TRBV, TRBD and TRBJ reference segments using MiTCR v1.1. The analysis was restricted to V-J combinations with a frequency above 0.0001, which together covered roughly 99% of the repertoires. The TCS score was defined as F50 (clonal expansion) divided by E x V (chaos), with BLOSUM62-based TCRdist calculated between CDR3 peptides within each V-J. Welch's t-statistics and random forest reduced approximately 520 V-J features to 10 to 15, which were used in a naive Bayes classifier (R e1071). TCRdb redid the processing of the public reads, applying fastp at Q25 and MiXCR, and retained in-frame beta chains. Every CDR3 protein is listed once, alongside the most common genes and DNA of its rows. TCRdb's processing, not the study's, gives the V and J calls here. Recorded for this sample are around 500,000 distinct CDR3 sequences; 15% to 20% of them occurred a single time. The ten largest make up 25% to 35% of the sample.

Ophthalmopathy patients had moderately to severely active disease, with a Clinical Activity Score of 3 or more, a NOSPECS grade of 4 or more, and a disease duration of less than 3 months. Any patient with an uncontrolled infection, another autoimmune disease, pregnancy or lactation was excluded. Diagnoses were established on the basis of clinical symptoms, serum thyroxine and TRAb, thyroid ultrasound, and orbital computed tomography. PBMCs were isolated from roughly 10 ml of fresh peripheral blood by Ficoll-Paque density gradient centrifugation. Trizol reagent was used to extract total RNA, and RNA quality was then checked on an Agilent 2100 Bioanalyzer. From the germline V gene, CDR1 is MNHEY and CDR2 is SVGAGI. The CDR3 numbers 17 residues from cysteine through phenylalanine. Only the CDR3 part of the read is kept: 51 bases, read in frame from the first base. Trimming leaves V shorter by 1 base and J shorter by 2 bases, with the junction holding 7 bases beyond the gene matches.

In regard to this clonotype: Its target antigen remains unknown. No per-base quality is available; no much larger clone lies one base away.

This clonotype originated in a woman aged 25 to 39 with Graves' ophthalmopathy. This receptor chain uses TRBV6-5 and TRBJ2-2; the central 7 bases match TRBD2. Sequenced material: blood. The CDR3 protein is CASSYFPPGGNTGELFF. The sequence in DNA is TGTGCCAGCAGTTACTTTCCCCCGGGGGGAAACACCGGGGAGCTGTTTTTT.